Listed here are 31 T cell receptor beta chains from one sample, sequenced in a study of T cells after yellow fever vaccination. TCRdb fed the 5' RACE reads into MiXCR, producing one record per CDR3 protein. The table has 300,000 to 450,000 distinct CDR3 sequences, roughly 7.5% seen once; the top ten hold around 17%. This specimen was PBMCs, taken around 45 days after the first yellow fever vaccination. Receptor source: a man aged 18 to 30 who received the YFV17D yellow fever vaccine.

This clonotype was picked up a small number of times. This sequence joins TRBV5-1 and TRBJ2-5; TRBD2 is a possible D gene (6 bases). Between the trimmed V and J ends, which lost 0 bases and 5 bases, there was a span of 14 bases. Germline-derived CDR1 and CDR2 are SGHRS and YFSETQ. This CDR3 contains 15 residues. CDR3 amino acids: CASSLEGLPSETQYF. Here the CDR3 DNA reads TGCGCCAGCAGCTTGGAGGGACTCCCAAGTGAGACCCAGTACTTC.

The chain combines TRBV11-2 with TRBJ2-1, with D uncertain. Trimming cost V 3 bases and J 9 bases, with 18 bases left between them. The CDR3 has 15 residues. The germline gives CDR1 SGHAT, CDR2 FQNNGV. The CDR3 protein is CASSFVGSAFGEQFF. In nucleotides, the CDR3 is TGTGCCAGCAGCTTCGTGGGTTCGGCCTTTGGTGAGCAGTTCTTC.

This clonotype has only a few counts. V and J are TRBV11-1 and TRBJ2-3; a possible D gene is TRBD1 (5 bases). The germline V gene has CDR1 SGHAT and CDR2 FQDESV (reference sequence). Trimming took off 5 bases at V and 0 bases at J, with 9 bases between the two ends. The CDR3 runs 14 residues. The CDR3 spells CASSETESTDTQYF. The CDR3 DNA reads TGTGCCAGCAGCGAGACAGAGAGCACAGATACGCAGTATTTT.

J is TRBJ1-2 and V is TRBV18; the D gene is possibly TRBD1 (6 bases). This CDR3 is 14 amino acids long. Trimming shortened V by 3 bases and J by 10 bases, and 18 bases separated the two germline ends. The V gene's germline CDR1 is KGHSH and CDR2 LQKENI. Here the CDR3 reads CASSPTLLGHLYTF. Here the CDR3 DNA reads TGTGCCAGCTCACCCACCCTCCTGGGACATCTCTACACCTTC.

The V gene is TRBV2, the J gene TRBJ1-1; TRBD1 might be the D (6 bases). Germline assignment: CDR1 SNHLY and CDR2 FYNNEI. The CDR3 extends over 14 amino acids. The V end lost 6 bases, the J end lost 3 bases, and 14 bases lay between the germline ends. CDR3 nucleotide sequence: TGTGCCAGCAGGGGGGCCCCTACGGACACTGAAGCTTTCTTT. Translation gives CASRGAPTDTEAFF.

Only a few counts were recorded for this clonotype. The V gene is TRBV4-2, the J gene TRBJ2-4, with D unclear. Between the trimmed V and J ends, which lost 1 base and 1 base, there was a span of 14 bases. The CDR3 contains 17 residues. Germline CDR1 is LGHNA and CDR2 is YNFKEQ. CDR3 coding DNA: TGTGCCAGCAGCCAAGGGGCCTTAAAGACGGCCAAAAACATTCAGTACTTC. Translated, it gives CASSQGALKTAKNIQYF.

The chain employs TRBV11-2 and TRBJ2-1; 10 bases map to TRBD1. The germline V gene has CDR1 SGHAT and CDR2 FQNNGV. Trimming at V came to 4 bases and at J to 7 bases, leaving 16 bases not matched to a gene. This CDR3 has 18 residues. The CDR3 nucleotides are TGTGCCAGCAGCTCGAATTCCCGGCGGGGGACAGGGGTAAATGAGCAGTTCTTC. Its protein product is CASSSNSRRGTGVNEQFF.

This clonotype was seen only a few times. This rearrangement joins TRBV5-1 to TRBJ2-1; 8 bases are shared with TRBD2. This CDR3 is built from 14 residues. J lost 10 bases, V lost 2 bases, and 8 bases had no gene match. The germline V gene encodes CDR1 SGHRS and CDR2 YFSETQ. The CDR3: CASSFGGGPNEQFF. CDR3 DNA sequence: TGCGCCAGCAGCTTCGGGGGGGGGCCAAACGAGCAGTTCTTC. The full variable domain, rest sourced from reference TRBV5-1 and TRBJ2-1, is KAGVTQTPRYLIKTRGQQVTLSCSPISGHRSVSWYQQTPGQGLQFLFEYFSETQRNKGNFPGRFSGRQFSNSRSEMNVSTLELGDSALYLCASSFGGGPNEQFFGPGTRLTVL.

In its sample, this clonotype was seen a few times. The chain is built from TRBV5-4 and TRBJ2-3, with D possibly being TRBD2 (6 bases). The CDR3 totals 13 residues. V was trimmed by 4 bases and J by 4 bases, leaving 10 bases between them. In germline, CDR1 is SGHNT, CDR2 YYREEE (reference sequence). CDR3 sequence (DNA): TGTGCCAGCAGCGTGGACTATGCAGATACGCAGTATTTT. Translation gives CASSVDYADTQYF.

The rearrangement links TRBV20-1 to TRBJ1-5; the D is unclear. This CDR3 is built from 15 residues. The germline CDR1 and CDR2 sequences are DFQATT and SNEGSKA (reference sequence). Trimming took 0 bases from V and 0 from J, leaving 9 bases between them. The CDR3 nucleotides are TGCAGTGCTAGAGATAGCCGGGGTAGCAATCAGCCCCAGCATTTT. Translation gives CSARDSRGSNQPQHF.

With regard to this clonotype: A much larger clone lies one base from this, so it may be a read error. The chain employs TRBV20-1 and TRBJ2-5; D ambiguous. CDR3 length: 14 amino acids. From germline, CDR1 is DFQATT and CDR2 SNEGSKA (reference sequence). CDR3 bases: TGCAGTGCTAGACCTCAGGCGGACCAAGAGACCAAGTACTTC. It specifies CSARPQADQETKYF.

The chain combines TRBV11-2 with TRBJ2-5, with 8 bases that match TRBD1. The germline CDR1 and CDR2 sequences are SGHAT and FQNNGV. The CDR3 length is 15 residues. The trim removed 5 bases at V and 5 bases at J, leaving 10 bases unmatched. The chain's CDR3 is CASSRLSGGEETQYF. CDR3 DNA: TGTGCCAGCAGCCGACTATCAGGGGGCGAGGAGACCCAGTACTTC.

The V and J genes are TRBV2 and TRBJ1-6; D possibly corresponds to TRBD1 (5 bases). Germline assignment: CDR1 SNHLY and CDR2 FYNNEI. V was shortened by 7 bases and J by 11 bases, with 21 bases between the two germline ends. The CDR3 runs 15 residues. CDR3 DNA: TGTGCCAGCACCCAAGGGTCGGTTGGGGGAGCACCCCTCCACTTT. Protein product: CASTQGSVGGAPLHF. The whole variable domain, filled in from reference TRBV2 and TRBJ1-6, reads EPEVTQTPSHQVTQMGQEVILRCVPISNHLYFYWYRQILGQKVEFLVSFYNNEISEKSEIFDDQFSVERPDGSNFTLKIRSTKLEDSAMYFCASTQGSVGGAPLHFGNGTRLTVT.

The chain employs TRBV12-3 or TRBV12-4 and TRBJ2-5, with D perhaps TRBD2 (7 bases). V lost 11 bases, J lost 4 bases, and 11 bases lay in between. The CDR3 is 11 residues long. The CDR3 nucleotides are TGTGCCGTCGGGGGGCCAGAGACCCAGTACTTC. Translating it yields CAVGGPETQYF.

This clonotype was observed a handful of times. The chain recombines TRBV6-5 with TRBJ2-7; D possibly corresponds to TRBD2 (6 bases). Trimming shortened V by 2 bases and J by 0 bases, and 11 bases separated the two germline ends. CDR1 MNHEY and CDR2 SVGAGI come from the germline V gene. There are 15 residues in the CDR3. CDR3 in amino acids: CASSYEDGSSYEQYF. CDR3 DNA sequence: TGTGCCAGCAGTTACGAAGACGGGAGCTCCTACGAGCAGTACTTC.

The V gene is TRBV7-3, the J gene TRBJ2-2; TRBD1 or TRBD2 may be the D gene (6 bases each). Looked up from germline, CDR1 is SGHTA and CDR2 is FQGTGA. The V end was cut by 2 bases, the J end by 1 base, with 14 bases between. The CDR3 spans 17 residues. The CDR3 DNA reads TGTGCCAGCAGCTTAGGGGGGCCAGTGATGAACACCGGGGAGCTGTTTTTT. Amino acids: CASSLGGPVMNTGELFF.

The DNA of the CDR3 is TGTGCCTGGAACAGGGGGCTGCACTATGGCTACACCTTC. Translated: CAWNRGLHYGYTF. The rearrangement links TRBV30 to TRBJ1-2; 9 positions match TRBD1. In germline, CDR1 is GTSNPN, CDR2 SVGIG (reference sequence). V shed 4 bases, J shed 3 bases, and the junction held 3 bases outside the gene matches. The CDR3 loop spans 13 amino acids.

In its sample, this clonotype was seen a few times. The V gene is TRBV7-2, the J gene TRBJ2-4, with D possibly matching TRBD1 (5 bases). The V and J ends lost 10 bases and 6 bases respectively, with 16 bases between them. The CDR3 is 13 amino acids. CDR1 SGHTA and CDR2 FQGNSA come from the germline V gene. The CDR3 loop is CATNEGARNIQYF. CDR3 in DNA: TGTGCCACCAATGAAGGGGCAAGAAACATTCAGTACTTC.

In DNA form, the CDR3 reads TGTGCCAGCAGCTTAGGAGGGGGGGGCGAAGATACGCAGTATTTT. Its protein product is CASSLGGGGEDTQYF. The V gene is TRBV7-9, the J gene TRBJ2-3, with D tentatively TRBD2 (7 bases). Trimming stripped 1 base from V and 5 bases from J, with 13 bases between. The CDR3 runs 15 residues. The germline CDR1 and CDR2 sequences are SEHNR and FQNEAQ (reference sequence). The complete variable domain, with remaining parts taken from reference TRBV7-9 and TRBJ2-3, reads DTGVSQNPRHKITKRGQNVTFRCDPISEHNRLYWYRQTLGQGPEFLTYFQNEAQLEKSRLLSDRFSAERPKGSFSTLEIQRTEQGDSAMYLCASSLGGGGEDTQYFGPGTRLTVL.

This clonotype came up many times. This chain links TRBV5-1 with TRBJ2-2, with D perhaps matching TRBD2 (5 bases). The CDR3 loop spans 18 amino acids. CDR1 SGHRS and CDR2 YFSETQ come from the germline V gene. V was cut by 1 base and J by 0 bases, with 16 bases left in between. The CDR3 reads CASSLLGRGNPNTGELFF. CDR3 DNA sequence: TGCGCCAGCAGCTTGTTAGGGAGAGGGAACCCGAACACCGGGGAGCTGTTTTTT.

The chain uses TRBV5-1 and TRBJ2-3; D is uncertain. Between the trimmed V and J ends, which lost 4 bases and 3 bases, there was a span of 12 bases. The CDR3 has 14 amino acids. The V gene's germline CDR1 is SGHRS and CDR2 YFSETQ. DNA of the CDR3: TGCGCCAGCAGCCCTCTGGCGGTTACAGATACGCAGTATTTT. Its translation is CASSPLAVTDTQYF.

The table lists this clonotype with a few counts. This sequence joins TRBV29-1 and TRBJ1-6; D is ambiguous. The CDR3 totals 14 residues. The germline CDR1 and CDR2 sequences are SQVTM and ANQGSEA. CDR3 residues: CTVHEGQAASPLHF. The CDR3 DNA reads as TGCACCGTGCACGAGGGCCAGGCGGCTTCACCCCTCCACTTT. Combining the CDR3 with reference TRBV29-1 and TRBJ1-6 gives the whole variable domain SAVISQKPSRDICQRGTSLTIQCQVDSQVTMMFWYRQQPGQSLTLIATANQGSEATYESGFVIDKFPISRPNLTFSTLTVSNMSPEDSSIYLCTVHEGQAASPLHFGNGTRLTVT.

The CDR3 sequence: CATSSAGTYNSPLHF. For the CDR3, the DNA is TGTGCCACCAGCAGTGCCGGGACTTATAATTCACCCCTCCACTTT. The chain links TRBV15 to TRBJ1-6, with TRBD1 as a possible D gene (5 bases). Germline V CDR1 and CDR2: LNHNV, YYDKDF (reference sequence). This CDR3 is 15 amino acids long. Trimming removed 3 bases from V and 4 bases from J, with 10 bases in between.

The rearrangement uses TRBV7-3 and TRBJ2-1, with 8 bases matching TRBD2. Germline CDR1 is SGHTA and CDR2 is FQGTGA. After removal of 3 bases from V and 10 bases from J, the junction contained 5 bases not matched to a gene. This CDR3 is 13 amino acids long. Here the CDR3 reads CASSLIAGLEQFF. CDR3 sequence (DNA): TGTGCCAGCAGCTTGATAGCGGGATTAGAGCAGTTCTTC.

V and J are TRBV12-3 or TRBV12-4 and TRBJ2-7; D may match TRBD1 or TRBD2 (5 bases each). The CDR3 is made up of 14 amino acids. With 3 bases removed from V and 2 bases from J, the gap between germline ends came to 11 bases. CDR3 amino acids: CASSLTGPAYEQYF. The DNA for the CDR3 is TGTGCCAGCAGTTTGACGGGACCGGCCTACGAGCAGTACTTC.

This clonotype has more than one count but fewer than ten. J is TRBJ1-4 and V is TRBV5-1; no clear D. Trimming removed 0 bases from V and 3 bases from J, with 3 bases in between. This CDR3 is built from 13 residues. The germline V gene has CDR1 SGHRS and CDR2 YFSETQ. The CDR3 region is CASSLDANEKLFF. CDR3 coding DNA: TGCGCCAGCAGCTTGGACGCTAATGAAAAACTGTTTTTT.

This clonotype occurred many times. The chain links TRBV7-8 to TRBJ2-7; 7 nucleotides align to TRBD1. CDR1 SGHVS and CDR2 FQNEAQ come from the germline V gene. The ends lost 5 bases at V and 4 bases at J; junction bases unmatched: 5. The CDR3 is made up of 13 amino acids. CDR3 sequence: CASSRSRGYEQYF. The DNA for the CDR3 is TGTGCCAGCAGCCGCAGCAGGGGGTACGAGCAGTACTTC.

A remark on this clonotype: The junction and the germline gene differ at one end; a read error may be behind it. The CDR3 sequence is CASSPTGGRDSNRPQHF. CDR3 in DNA: TGTGCCAGCAGCCCCACAGGGGGCCGAGATAGCAATCGGCCCCAGCATTTT. The chain is built from TRBV7-2 and TRBJ1-5; 9 nucleotides match TRBD1. Germline loops: CDR1 SGHTA, CDR2 FQGNSA. This CDR3 region has 17 residues.

The gene calls are TRBV4-3 and TRBJ2-1; D gene uncertain. Germline V gene data show CDR1 as LGHNA and CDR2 as YSLEER. V was cut by 0 bases and J by 4 bases, with 7 bases left in between. The CDR3 covers 14 residues. DNA for the CDR3: TGCGCCAGCAGCCAAGAGTCGCCTTACAATGAGCAGTTCTTC. Amino acid sequence: CASSQESPYNEQFF.

In this sample, this clonotype turned up a few times. The V call is TRBV20-1, the J call TRBJ1-4, with D possibly matching TRBD1 (5 bases). CDR1 is DFQATT, CDR2 SNEGSKA, per germline (reference sequence). The CDR3 totals 15 residues. Trimming left V 3 bases short and J 2 bases short, with 13 bases between. CDR3 loop: CSARGGVSTNEKLFF. CDR3 sequence (DNA): TGCAGTGCTAGGGGGGGGGTTTCGACTAATGAAAAACTGTTTTTT.

The genes are TRBV20-1 and TRBJ2-1; 8 bases map to TRBD2. CDR3 size: 13 residues. Trimming at V came to 0 bases and at J to 8 bases, leaving 3 bases not matched to a gene. Germline lookup yields CDR1 DFQATT and CDR2 SNEGSKA (reference sequence). The CDR3 coding sequence is TGCAGTGCTAGAGATCAGACTAGCGATGAGCAGTTCTTC. Amino acid sequence: CSARDQTSDEQFF.